This T cell receptor beta chain comes out of a study of T cell responses to AZD1222 COVID-19 vaccine. CDR3 length: 14 residues. J was trimmed by 12 bases and V by 3 bases; bases with no gene match: 5. CDR1 is SGHKS and CDR2 is YYEKEE in the germline V gene (reference sequence). Here immunoSEQ multiplex PCR was the method, and the copy in TCRdb shows in-frame clones only, minus some. Among over 110,000 clones listed, 70% to 90% were seen once. Concerning this clone: No antigen is known for it.

Findings of the study overall: Sampling captured repertoires only after the peak T cell response. Donors were mostly white British, more females; clonal diversity possibly underestimated.

This TCR derives from an adult in good health. Source: peripheral blood, taken on day 0 of AZD1222 vaccination. This rearrangement joins TRBV5-5 to TRBJ2-1, with TRBD2 matching 14 bases. In DNA form, the CDR3 reads TGTGCCAGCAGCTATGGGACTAGCGGGAGTGGGCAGTTCTTC. This encodes CASSYGTSGSGQFF.